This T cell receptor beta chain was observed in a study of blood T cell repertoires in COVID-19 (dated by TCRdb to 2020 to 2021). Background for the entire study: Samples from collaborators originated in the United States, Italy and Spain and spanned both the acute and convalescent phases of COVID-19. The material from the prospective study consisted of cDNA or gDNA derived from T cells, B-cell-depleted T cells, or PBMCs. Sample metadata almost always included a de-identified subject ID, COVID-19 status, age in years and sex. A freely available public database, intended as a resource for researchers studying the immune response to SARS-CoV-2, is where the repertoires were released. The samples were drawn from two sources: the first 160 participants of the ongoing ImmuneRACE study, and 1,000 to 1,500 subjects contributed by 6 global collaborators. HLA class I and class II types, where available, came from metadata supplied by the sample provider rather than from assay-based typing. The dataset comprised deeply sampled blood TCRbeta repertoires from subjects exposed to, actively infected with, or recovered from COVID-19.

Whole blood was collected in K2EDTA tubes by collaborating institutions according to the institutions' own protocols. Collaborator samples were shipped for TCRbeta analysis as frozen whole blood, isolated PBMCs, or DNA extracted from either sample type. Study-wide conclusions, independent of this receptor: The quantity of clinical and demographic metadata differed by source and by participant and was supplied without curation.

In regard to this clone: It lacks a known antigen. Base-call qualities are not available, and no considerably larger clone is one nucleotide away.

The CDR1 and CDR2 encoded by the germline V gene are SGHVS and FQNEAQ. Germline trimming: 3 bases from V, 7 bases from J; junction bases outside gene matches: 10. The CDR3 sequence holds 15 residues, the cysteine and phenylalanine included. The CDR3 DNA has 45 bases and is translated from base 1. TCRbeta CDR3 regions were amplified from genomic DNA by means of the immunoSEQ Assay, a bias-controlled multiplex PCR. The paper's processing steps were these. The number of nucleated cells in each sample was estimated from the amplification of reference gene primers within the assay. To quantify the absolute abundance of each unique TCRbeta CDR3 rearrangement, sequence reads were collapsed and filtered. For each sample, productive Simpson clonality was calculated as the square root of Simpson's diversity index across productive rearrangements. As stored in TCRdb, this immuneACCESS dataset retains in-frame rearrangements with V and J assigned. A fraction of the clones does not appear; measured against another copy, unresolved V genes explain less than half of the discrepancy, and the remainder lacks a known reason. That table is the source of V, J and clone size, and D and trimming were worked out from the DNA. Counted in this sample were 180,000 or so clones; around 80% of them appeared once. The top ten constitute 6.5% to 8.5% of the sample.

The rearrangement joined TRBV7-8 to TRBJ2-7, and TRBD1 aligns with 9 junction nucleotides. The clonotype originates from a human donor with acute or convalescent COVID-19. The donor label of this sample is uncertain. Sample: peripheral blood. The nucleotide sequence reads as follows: TGTGCCAGCAGCTTCCCGGGACAGGGTTTAGGGGAGCAGTACTTC. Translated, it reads CASSFPGQGLGEQYF.